These 18 T cell receptor beta chains originate from one sample sequenced in a study of blood T cell repertoires in COVID-19 (dated by TCRdb to the early 2020s). Libraries were built with the immunoSEQ multiplex PCR assay. TCRdb's version of the immuneACCESS table is confined to in-frame rearrangements and falls short of the full clone set. An unresolved V gene accounts for under half of the shortfall where checked; the remainder is of unknown origin. Within this sample are roughly 39,000 clones, with approximately 85% of them counted one time only. Roughly 4.5% of the sample is in the top ten clones. The material sequenced was peripheral blood. These receptors all come from a man aged 55 to 70 with acute or convalescent COVID-19.

The rearrangement uses TRBV6-5 and TRBJ1-5; D is unclear. The CDR3 spans 14 residues. Trimming pared 6 bases from V and 2 bases from J, leaving 11 bases between. The V gene's germline CDR1 is MNHEY and CDR2 SVGAGI. The CDR3 protein is CASSLDSGNQPQHF. Written as DNA, the CDR3 is TGTGCCAGCAGCCTCGACTCGGGCAATCAGCCCCAGCATTTT.

V and J are TRBV19 and TRBJ2-7; no clear D. CDR3 length: 15 residues. The germline CDR1 and CDR2 sequences are LNHDA and SQIVND (reference sequence). Trimming pared 3 bases from V and 2 bases from J, leaving 14 bases between. CDR3: CASSIQHSKTYEQYF. CDR3 coding DNA: TGTGCCAGTAGTATTCAACACAGCAAGACCTACGAGCAGTACTTC.

This clone was found once. This chain links TRBV9 with TRBJ1-6, with 8 nucleotides matching TRBD1. CDR3 size: 15 residues. Germline-derived CDR1 and CDR2 are SGDLS and YYNGEE. The V and J ends lost 2 bases and 6 bases, in that order; junction bases with no gene match: 4. The CDR3 protein is CASSVQGALNSPLHF. The DNA of the CDR3 is TGTGCCAGCAGCGTCCAGGGGGCGCTTAATTCACCCCTCCACTTT. Supplemented by reference TRBV9 and TRBJ1-6, the full variable domain reads DSGVTQTPKHLITATGQRVTLRCSPRSGDLSVYWYQQSLDQGLQFLIQYYNGEERAKGNILERFSAQQFPDLHSELNLSSLELGDSALYFCASSVQGALNSPLHFGNGTRLTVT.

The chain is built from TRBV6-6 and TRBJ1-5; TRBD1 matches at 8 bases. This CDR3 is built from 15 residues. Germline V CDR1 and CDR2: MNHNY, SVGAGI (reference sequence). Unmatched junction bases numbered 11, after V lost 6 bases and J lost 7 bases. CDR3 sequence reads: CASREGQGLPQPQHF. CDR3 DNA sequence: TGTGCCAGCAGAGAAGGACAGGGTCTACCACAGCCCCAGCATTTT.

This clone was counted only a few times. The gene calls are TRBV19 and TRBJ2-5; TRBD1 agrees at 10 bases. The ends lost 7 bases at V and 4 bases at J; junction bases unmatched: 6. The CDR3 is made up of 14 amino acids. Germline assignment: CDR1 LNHDA and CDR2 SQIVND (reference sequence). The CDR3 DNA follows: TGTGCCAGTAAATCCGGGACAGGGGCAGAGACCCAGTACTTC. It codes for CASKSGTGAETQYF. Based on the CDR3 plus reference TRBV19 and TRBJ2-5, the full variable domain is DGGITQSPKYLFRKEGQNVTLSCEQNLNHDAMYWYRQDPGQGLRLIYYSQIVNDFQKGDIAEGYSVSREKKESFPLTVTSAQKNPTAFYLCASKSGTGAETQYFGPGTRLLVL.

This chain links TRBV7-2 with TRBJ1-1; 7 positions match TRBD1. The CDR3 has 15 amino acids. The germline V gene encodes CDR1 SGHTA and CDR2 FQGNSA. V was pared by 6 bases and J by 3 bases, with 10 bases of the junction left unmatched. The CDR3 here is CASRPATGVYTEAFF. In DNA, the CDR3 is TGTGCCAGCAGACCAGCCACAGGGGTGTACACTGAAGCTTTCTTT.

V gene TRBV7-8 combines with J gene TRBJ2-2, with 9 bases aligning to TRBD1. Unmatched junction bases numbered 5, after V lost 5 bases and J lost 4 bases. This CDR3 contains 15 residues. In germline, CDR1 is SGHVS, CDR2 FQNEAQ. CDR3 sequence (DNA): TGTGCCAGCAGCCCCGGGACAGGGTTCACCGGGGAGCTGTTTTTT. Its protein product is CASSPGTGFTGELFF.

The genes are TRBV28 and TRBJ1-5, with 7 bases that match TRBD1. The CDR3 has 16 residues. V gave up 6 bases and J gave up 7 bases; unmatched junction bases: 15. Per germline, CDR1 MDHEN and CDR2 SYDVKM. CDR3 nucleotide sequence: TGTGCCAGCAGAAAACAGGGGCCGCCGGGGTTACAGCCCCAGCATTTT. It translates to CASRKQGPPGLQPQHF. Full variable domain (rest looked up from reference TRBV28 and TRBJ1-5): DVKVTQSSRYLVKRTGEKVFLECVQDMDHENMFWYRQDPGLGLRLIYFSYDVKMKEKGDIPEGYSVSREKKERFSLILESASTNQTSMYLCASRKQGPPGLQPQHFGDGTRLSIL.

Remarks on this clone: In the same sample, other DNA sequences code for this CDR3. The CDR3 region is CASSQVAGVRYEQYF. CDR3 sequence (DNA): TGTGCCAGCAGCCAAGTCGCGGGGGTCCGCTACGAGCAGTACTTC. V gene TRBV3-1 (or the pseudogene TRBV3-2) combines with J gene TRBJ2-7, with 7 bases identical to TRBD2. The germline CDR1 and CDR2 sequences are LGHDT and YNNKEL (reference sequence). The J segment lost 3 bases and the V segment lost 1 base, leaving 6 bases of the junction unmatched. The length of the CDR3 is 15 residues.

This chain connects TRBV6-5 to TRBJ1-1; a possible D gene is TRBD1 (6 bases). V was shortened by 2 bases and J by 5 bases, with 15 bases between the two germline ends. This CDR3 has 15 amino acids. In germline, CDR1 is MNHEY, CDR2 SVGAGI. The CDR3 reads CASSYGGGRGTEAFF. The CDR3 DNA sequence: TGTGCCAGCAGTTACGGAGGGGGGCGGGGGACTGAAGCTTTCTTT.

J is TRBJ1-4 and V is TRBV6-6, with 7 bases identical to TRBD1. Trimming cost V 5 bases and J 6 bases; bases outside gene matches: 9. CDR1 MNHNY and CDR2 SVGAGI come from the germline V gene (reference sequence). The CDR3 extends over 15 amino acids. The CDR3 sequence is CASSPIDRVDEKLFF. CDR3 in DNA: TGTGCCAGCAGTCCCATTGACAGGGTGGATGAAAAACTGTTTTTT.

The rearrangement joins TRBV5-1 to TRBJ2-1; weak D call: TRBD1 (5 bases). CDR1 is SGHRS and CDR2 is YFSETQ in the germline V gene. The V end was cut by 0 bases, the J end by 2 bases, with 12 bases between. The CDR3 has 16 residues. Written as DNA, the CDR3 is TGCGCCAGCAGCTTGGGTGGGGCTCCTGCCTACAATGAGCAGTTCTTC. It encodes CASSLGGAPAYNEQFF.

The J gene is TRBJ2-5, the V gene TRBV5-1; 9 nucleotides agree with TRBD1. The CDR3 runs 14 residues. The V and J ends lost 4 bases and 7 bases, in that order; junction bases with no gene match: 8. The germline V gene has CDR1 SGHRS and CDR2 YFSETQ. The CDR3 nucleotides are TGCGCCAGCAGCCCGGGACAGGGTAGTTGGACCCAGTACTTC. The encoded protein is CASSPGQGSWTQYF.

This clone was observed a single time. The chain uses TRBV5-1 and TRBJ2-1, with 7 bases that match TRBD2. V gave up 1 base and J gave up 9 bases; unmatched junction bases: 10. The germline gives CDR1 SGHRS, CDR2 YFSETQ. This CDR3 has 15 residues. The CDR3 DNA follows: TGCGCCAGCAGCTTGCCTGCGGGAGAGATCGGTGAGCAGTTCTTC. As protein: CASSLPAGEIGEQFF.

V gene TRBV6-5 combines with J gene TRBJ2-7; possibly TRBD2 for D (6 bases). The CDR3 is 15 residues long. Per germline, CDR1 MNHEY and CDR2 SVGAGI. Between the trimmed V and J ends, which lost 7 bases and 0 bases, there was a span of 16 bases. DNA for the CDR3: TGTGCCAGCAAGATCGGGACTCCGGTCTCCTACGAGCAGTACTTC. Protein sequence: CASKIGTPVSYEQYF.

The chain couples TRBV28 to TRBJ1-1, with a possible D match to TRBD1 (6 bases). Trimming removed 4 bases at V and 2 bases at J, with 11 bases between. Germline V gives CDR1 MDHEN, CDR2 SYDVKM. This CDR3 contains 14 residues. The CDR3 spells CASSSGQTNTEAFF. CDR3 sequence (DNA): TGTGCCAGCAGTTCCGGACAGACCAACACTGAAGCTTTCTTT.

The rearrangement uses TRBV5-1 and TRBJ2-7, with 8 positions matching TRBD1. The V gene's germline CDR1 is SGHRS and CDR2 YFSETQ. The CDR3 length is 15 residues. Unmatched junction bases numbered 10, after V lost 4 bases and J lost 4 bases. This chain's CDR3 is CASSAIQGETYEQYF. In DNA, the CDR3 is TGCGCCAGCAGCGCCATACAGGGGGAAACTTACGAGCAGTACTTC.

The chain employs TRBV5-1 and TRBJ1-1, with a possible D match to TRBD1 (5 bases). CDR3 length: 15 amino acids. From germline, CDR1 is SGHRS and CDR2 YFSETQ. The V end was cut by 2 bases, the J end by 1 base, with 12 bases between. For the CDR3, the DNA is TGCGCCAGCAGCTTTGGTTGGGGCGCGAACACTGAAGCTTTCTTT. Amino acid sequence: CASSFGWGANTEAFF.